Reported below is one T cell receptor (beta chain). 60 Vbeta and 13 Jbeta primers were used in PCR. Profiling relied on immunoSEQ multiplex PCR, and the TCRdb table lists in-frame clones only, not all of them. The sample records approximately 170,000 clones, 80% being singletons. The data were taken from a study of cytomegalovirus exposure and HLA in healthy donors. Study-wide context: Earlier sequencing of 200 million or so T cells yielded 100 million to 140 million unique TCR beta sequences.

V was cut by 6 bases and J by 3 bases, with 12 bases left in between. Germline assignment: CDR1 MDHEN and CDR2 SYDVKM. The CDR3 is made up of 14 amino acids. This TCR derives from a woman aged 50 to 60 in good health and CMV-seropositive. The specimen was PBMCs. The chain links TRBV28 to TRBJ2-1; tentative D call: TRBD2 (6 bases). CDR3 residues: CASSPGTFYNEQFF. The CDR3 nucleotides are TGTGCCAGCAGCCCCGGGACTTTCTACAATGAGCAGTTCTTC.